The rows below give T cell receptor beta chains drawn from one sample of a study of OX40 agonist ivuxolimab in advanced cancers. The table came from immunoSEQ multiplex PCR; TCRdb's copy has only in-frame clones and leaves some out. Among tens of thousands of clones listed, 70% to 90% were seen once. Sequencing was performed on CD4+ or CD8+ T cells sorted from blood, taken in a trial of the OX40 agonist ivuxolimab. These receptors were taken from an adult with an advanced solid tumor such as melanoma, head and neck, liver or kidney cancer. Each CDR3 is given with its conserved first and last residue. D genes are given only for firm matches. Clone size, where shown, is once, few, many, or a class for clones that have expanded.

V	size	D	J	CDR3	DNA
TRBV7-8	NA	NA	TRBJ2-2	CASTRGVPNTGELFF	TGTGCCAGCACCCGTGGGGTACCGAACACCGGGGAGCTGTTTTTT
TRBV28	NA	TRBD2	TRBJ2-5	CASSLSRGGGETQYF	TGTGCCAGCAGTTTATCTCGGGGCGGGGGTGAGACCCAGTACTTC
TRBV6-6	NA	NA	TRBJ2-7	CASSYVSGYEQYF	TGTGCCAGCAGTTACGTGTCAGGCTACGAGCAGTACTTC
TRBV29-1	NA	TRBD1	TRBJ2-7	CSVEDRVGYEQYF	TGCAGCGTTGAGGACAGGGTAGGGTACGAGCAGTACTTC
TRBV6-5	NA	TRBD1	TRBJ1-2	CASSLTGGRHGYTF	TGTGCCAGCAGTTTGACAGGGGGGAGACATGGCTACACCTTC
TRBV27	NA	TRBD1	TRBJ1-1	CASSSPDRGNTEAFF	TGTGCCAGCAGCTCGCCAGACAGGGGGAACACTGAAGCTTTCTTT
TRBV10-3	NA	TRBD1	TRBJ2-5	CAISETGGLETQYF	TGTGCCATCAGCGAAACAGGGGGCCTGGAGACCCAGTACTTC
TRBV11-2	NA	NA	TRBJ2-7	CASTKPQAGPYSYEQYF	TGTGCCAGCACAAAGCCTCAGGCAGGGCCATACTCCTACGAGCAGTACTTC
TRBV9	NA	TRBD1	TRBJ2-5	CASSVQTGAGETQYF	TGTGCCAGCAGCGTCCAGACAGGGGCAGGGGAGACCCAGTACTTC
TRBV5-1	NA	NA	TRBJ1-1	CASSLVTATEAFF	TGCGCCAGCAGCTTGGTGACAGCCACTGAAGCTTTCTTT
TRBV7-6	once	TRBD1	TRBJ2-1	CASSNPAGTGSNEQFF	TGTGCCAGCAGCAATCCAGCCGGGACAGGGAGCAATGAGCAGTTCTTC
TRBV7-8	NA	NA	TRBJ2-7	CASSSWTGDSGNSYEQYF	TGTGCCAGCAGCTCCTGGACAGGGGATAGCGGGAATTCCTACGAGCAGTACTTC
TRBV2	NA	NA	TRBJ1-2	CAATADNYGYTF	TGTGCGGCAACGGCTGACAACTATGGCTACACCTTC
TRBV2	NA	NA	TRBJ2-6	CASPGVSGANVLTF	TGTGCCAGCCCAGGGGTCTCTGGGGCCAACGTCCTGACTTTC
TRBV7-9	once	NA	TRBJ2-5	CASSLAPQTQETQYF	TGTGCCAGCAGCTTAGCGCCCCAGACGCAAGAGACCCAGTACTTC
TRBV7-9	once	NA	TRBJ1-1	CASSMQTTAAVNTEAFF	TGTGCCAGCAGCATGCAAACGACGGCCGCTGTCAACACTGAAGCTTTCTTT
TRBV2	NA	NA	TRBJ2-1	CASSEDRSSYNEQFF	TGTGCCAGCAGTGAAGACCGAAGCTCCTACAATGAGCAGTTCTTC
TRBV9	NA	TRBD1	TRBJ2-7	CASSRFQGQGVHEQYF	TGTGCCAGCAGTCGATTCCAGGGACAGGGGGTTCACGAGCAGTACTTC
TRBV28	once	NA	TRBJ2-7	CASSFREITYEQYF	TGTGCCAGCAGTTTCCGGGAGATTACCTACGAGCAGTACTTC
TRBV11-2	few	NA	TRBJ2-2	CASSLGTDNTGELFF	TGTGCCAGCAGCTTGGGGACGGACAACACCGGGGAGCTGTTTTTT
TRBV7-6	once	NA	TRBJ2-6	CASSSIWASGANVLTF	TGTGCCAGCAGCTCCATTTGGGCCTCTGGGGCCAACGTCCTGACTTTC
TRBV7-9	NA	NA	TRBJ1-2	CASSTTLRVFVGYTF	TGTGCCAGCAGCACAACACTCAGGGTATTCGTTGGCTACACCTTC
TRBV6-6	NA	TRBD1	TRBJ1-5	CASSYNDRGPNQPQHF	TGTGCCAGCAGTTACAACGACAGGGGCCCCAATCAGCCCCAGCATTTT
TRBV5-8	NA	NA	TRBJ1-4	CASSFLASSNEKLFF	TGTGCCAGCAGCTTCCTGGCCTCTTCTAATGAAAAACTGTTTTTT
TRBV7-3	NA	NA	TRBJ2-3	CASSATGGQADTQYF	TGTGCCAGCAGCGCAACAGGAGGGCAGGCGGATACGCAGTATTTT
TRBV7-6	few	TRBD1	TRBJ1-1	CASSPGQLNTEAFF	TGTGCCAGCAGCCCGGGACAGTTGAACACTGAAGCTTTCTTT
TRBV6-5	NA	NA	TRBJ1-3	CASSYSVSGNTIYF	TGTGCCAGCAGTTACAGTGTCTCTGGAAACACCATATATTTT
TRBV15	few	NA	TRBJ1-4	CATSRVGDNEKLFF	TGTGCCACCAGCAGAGTGGGGGATAATGAAAAACTGTTTTTT
TRBV4-1	NA	NA	TRBJ2-7	CASSSDDGYPYEQYF	TGCGCCAGCAGCTCCGACGATGGGTATCCCTACGAGCAGTACTTC
TRBV7-3	NA	NA	TRBJ1-1	CASGAGYFTEAFF	TGTGCCAGTGGGGCAGGGTATTTCACTGAAGCTTTCTTT
TRBV10-2	NA	TRBD2	TRBJ2-7	CASSVQARTSGGSSYEQYF	TGCGCCAGCAGTGTCCAGGCCCGGACTAGCGGGGGAAGCTCCTACGAGCAGTACTTC
TRBV7-9	once	NA	TRBJ1-5	CASSGTGQPQHF	TGTGCCAGCAGTGGTACGGGTCAGCCCCAGCATTTT
TRBV27	NA	TRBD1	TRBJ1-2	CASSTQQGLSGYTF	TGTGCCAGCAGTACACAACAGGGGCTGAGTGGCTACACCTTC
TRBV6-6	NA	NA	TRBJ1-2	CASSKYDSLNYGYTF	TGTGCCAGCAGCAAATACGACAGTCTTAACTATGGCTACACCTTC
TRBV4-1	few	TRBD2	TRBJ2-7	CASSQASSGTYEQYF	TGCGCCAGCAGCCAAGCGTCTAGCGGGACCTACGAGCAGTACTTC
TRBV10-3	NA	NA	TRBJ2-7	CAISEFRQGPHYEQYF	TGTGCCATCAGTGAGTTTAGGCAAGGGCCCCACTACGAGCAGTACTTC
TRBV13	NA	TRBD1	TRBJ2-5	CASSFRDRGYQETQYF	TGTGCCAGCAGCTTTCGGGACAGGGGGTACCAAGAGACCCAGTACTTC
TRBV2	NA	NA	TRBJ1-2	CANLVDRVYGYTF	TGTGCCAATCTCGTGGACCGCGTCTATGGCTACACCTTC
TRBV27	NA	TRBD1	TRBJ2-1	CASSFRDSRQFF	TGTGCCAGCAGTTTCAGGGACAGTAGGCAGTTCTTC
TRBV28	NA	NA	TRBJ1-5	CASSATGYNQPQHF	TGTGCCAGCAGTGCCACAGGGTACAATCAGCCCCAGCATTTT
TRBV7-2	NA	NA	TRBJ2-3	CASSFAGGTDTQYF	TGTGCCAGCAGCTTTGCCGGGGGCACAGATACGCAGTATTTT
TRBV5-1	NA	NA	TRBJ1-1	CASSLPSPEAFF	TGCGCCAGCAGCCTGCCAAGCCCTGAAGCTTTCTTT
TRBV30	NA	NA	TRBJ2-7	CAWSEGYEQYF	TGTGCCTGGAGTGAAGGCTACGAGCAGTACTTC
TRBV9	NA	NA	TRBJ2-7	CASSVATDTYEQYF	TGTGCCAGCAGCGTAGCGACTGATACCTACGAGCAGTACTTC
TRBV5-8	many	NA	TRBJ2-7	CASSAILDRYSYEQYF	TGTGCCAGCAGCGCTATCTTAGACAGGTATTCCTACGAGCAGTACTTC
TRBV5-1	NA	TRBD2	TRBJ2-3	CASSGRTSGGYSTDTQYF	TGCGCCAGCAGCGGGAGGACTAGCGGGGGTTATAGCACAGATACGCAGTATTTT
TRBV5-4	NA	TRBD2	TRBJ2-3	CASSLFLAGVTDTQYF	TGTGCCAGCAGCTTGTTTCTAGCGGGGGTCACAGATACGCAGTATTTT
TRBV9	NA	NA	TRBJ2-7	CASSVARSGTYEQYF	TGTGCCAGCAGCGTAGCTCGGTCAGGAACCTACGAGCAGTACTTC
TRBV4-2	NA	NA	TRBJ2-7	CASSQVERYEQYF	TGTGCCAGCAGCCAAGTTGAGCGGTACGAGCAGTACTTC
TRBV9	NA	NA	TRBJ2-1	CASSVDSYNEQFF	TGTGCCAGCAGCGTAGACAGCTACAATGAGCAGTTCTTC
TRBV10-2	once	TRBD1	TRBJ2-7	CAVRTGTYEQYF	TGCGCCGTAAGGACAGGTACCTACGAGCAGTACTTC
TRBV5-1	NA	TRBD1	TRBJ2-5	CASSINRDRVLQETQYF	TGCGCCAGCAGCATCAACCGGGACAGGGTACTCCAAGAGACCCAGTACTTC
TRBV7-9	NA	NA	TRBJ2-7	CASSLRNSNYEQYF	TGTGCCAGCAGCTTAAGGAATAGCAACTACGAGCAGTACTTC
TRBV7-9	few	NA	TRBJ2-5	CASSPRIGLVETQYF	TGTGCCAGCAGCCCTAGGATCGGGTTAGTAGAGACCCAGTACTTC
TRBV7-3	NA	TRBD2	TRBJ2-5	CASRPSGPQETQYF	TGTGCCAGCAGGCCTAGCGGACCCCAAGAGACCCAGTACTTC
TRBV6-6	NA	NA	TRBJ1-2	CASSPYGVPDYGYTF	TGTGCCAGCAGCCCATATGGGGTTCCTGACTATGGCTACACCTTC
TRBV6-6	NA	TRBD2	TRBJ2-1	CASNYGGADEQFF	TGTGCCAGCAACTACGGGGGGGCGGATGAGCAGTTCTTC